What follows are 23 T cell receptor beta chains derived from one specimen sequenced in a study of response to subunit inactivated influenza vaccine. TCRdb recomputed calls from the RT-PCR reads with MiXCR, one row per CDR3 protein. This sample has over 800,000 distinct CDR3 sequences, with over 20% found just once. Source: PBMCs from blood, taken roughly 5 days after vaccination. These receptors all stem from a man over 45 who received an inactivated influenza vaccine.

The chain uses TRBV7-9 and TRBJ1-1; D not resolved. The CDR3 runs 16 residues. Deletions cut 1 base from V and 1 base from J, with 13 bases between. Germline CDR1 reads SEHNR; CDR2 reads FQNEAQ (reference sequence). CDR3 coding DNA: TGTGCCAGCAGCTTAGTCGGTGGTCAGGCGAACACTGAAGCTTTCTTT. Translated, it gives CASSLVGGQANTEAFF.

A note on this clonotype: Germline and junction disagree at one end, which may indicate a read error. The gene calls are TRBV20-1 and TRBJ2-3, with 10 bases lining up with TRBD2. Germline V gene data show CDR1 as DFQATT and CDR2 as SNEGSKA (reference sequence). CDR3 size: 17 residues. Here the CDR3 DNA reads TGCAGTGCTAGAGATCCCCGACTAGCGGGTCTCACAGAGACGCAGTATTTT. Translation: CSARDPRLAGLTETQYF.

Details on this clonotype: Mismatch with germline at one junction end may stem from a read error. The chain combines TRBV20-1 with TRBJ2-3; 9 nucleotides align to TRBD2. The CDR3 totals 15 residues. Germline-derived CDR1 and CDR2 are DFQATT and SNEGSKA (reference sequence). The CDR3 sequence: CCATLTSGSTDTQYF. The CDR3 coding sequence is TGCTGTGCTACCCTTACTAGCGGGAGCACAGATACGCAGTATTTT.

This clonotype was detected a few times. This sequence joins TRBV28 and TRBJ1-6; no firm D call. With 6 bases removed from V and 1 base from J, the gap between germline ends came to 13 bases. The CDR3 spans 16 residues. The germline gives CDR1 MDHEN, CDR2 SYDVKM. CDR3 amino acids: CASSKDISSYNSPLHF. CDR3 sequence (DNA): TGTGCCAGCAGCAAAGATATATCATCCTATAATTCACCCCTCCACTTT.

The rearrangement uses TRBV11-3 and TRBJ2-1; D gene ambiguous. Germline V lookup: CDR1 SGHNT, CDR2 YENEEA. This CDR3 has 12 residues. V was trimmed by 5 bases and J by 9 bases, leaving 11 bases between them. The CDR3 is CASSTIMGEQFF. The CDR3, as DNA: TGTGCCAGCAGCACAATTATGGGTGAGCAGTTCTTC.

This chain connects TRBV2 to TRBJ1-5, with D tentatively TRBD1 (6 bases). The V end was cut by 5 bases, the J end by 7 bases, with 18 bases between. CDR1 and CDR2 from the germline V gene are SNHLY and FYNNEI. The CDR3 runs to 15 residues. The CDR3 loop reads CASSRTGSMGQPQHF. CDR3 in DNA: TGTGCCAGCAGTCGTACAGGGTCCATGGGGCAGCCCCAGCATTTT.

The chain employs TRBV4-1 and TRBJ1-1; D perhaps matches TRBD1 (6 bases). V was trimmed by 4 bases and J by 0 bases, leaving 15 bases between them. The CDR3 runs to 16 residues. Germline values: CDR1 MGHRA, CDR2 YSYEKL. The CDR3 DNA sequence: TGCGCCAGCAGCCCCCGGGACACACTAATGAACACTGAAGCTTTCTTT. Translating gives CASSPRDTLMNTEAFF.

The chain has TRBV4-3 and TRBJ1-4, with TRBD1 identical over 9 bases. Trimming took 3 bases from V and 8 from J; bases not matched to a gene: 7. CDR3 length: 15 residues. CDR1 LGHNA and CDR2 YSLEER come from the germline V gene. The CDR3 region has the DNA TGCGCCAGCAGCCAGGGGACAGGGTCTCGAGAAAAACTGTTTTTT. The encoded protein is CASSQGTGSREKLFF.

The chain combines TRBV7-2 with TRBJ2-1; 8 nucleotides align to TRBD1. Germline lookup yields CDR1 SGHTA and CDR2 FQGNSA. Trimming cost V 5 bases and J 2 bases; bases outside gene matches: 11. This CDR3 is built from 17 residues. CDR3 nucleotides: TGTGCCAGCAGCCCAAAAGCCGGGACAGGCGCCTACAATGAGCAGTTCTTC. Protein sequence: CASSPKAGTGAYNEQFF.

This clonotype has more than one count but fewer than ten. This chain connects TRBV24-1 to TRBJ2-2; 9 bases fit TRBD1. The CDR3 is 17 amino acids. From germline, CDR1 is KGHDR and CDR2 SFDVKD. With 4 bases clipped from V and 0 bases from J, the junction kept 5 bases outside the gene matches. CDR3: CATSDPQGATNTGELFF. The CDR3 DNA reads as TGTGCCACCAGTGACCCACAGGGGGCCACGAACACCGGGGAGCTGTTTTTT.

The V call is TRBV7-9, the J call TRBJ1-5; 8 nucleotides line up with TRBD1. With V trimmed by 6 bases and J by 4 bases, 8 bases remained unmatched. The CDR3 totals 15 residues. CDR1 is SEHNR, CDR2 FQNEAQ, per germline (reference sequence). As DNA, the CDR3 is TGTGCCAGCAGTCCGGGACAGGTGGGAAATCAGCCCCAGCATTTT. The encoded protein is CASSPGQVGNQPQHF.

This clonotype appeared a few times. Here the CDR3 DNA reads TGTGCCAGCAAGTCCCCAGGCACCTACGAGCAGTACTTC. Amino acids: CASKSPGTYEQYF. This chain connects TRBV27 to TRBJ2-7; the D is unclear. Trimming stripped 7 bases from V and 2 bases from J, with 12 bases between. Germline CDR1 reads MNHEY; CDR2 reads SMNVEV (reference sequence). This CDR3 contains 13 residues.

The V gene is TRBV6-5, the J gene TRBJ2-3, with 8 bases lining up with TRBD1. Germline V gives CDR1 MNHEY, CDR2 SVGAGI. The ends lost 6 bases at V and 4 bases at J; junction bases unmatched: 9. The CDR3 is made up of 15 amino acids. CDR3 nucleotide sequence: TGTGCCAGCAGCTTACAGGGGGGTGGCCCAGATACGCAGTATTTT. Residues: CASSLQGGGPDTQYF.

V gene TRBV6-1 combines with J gene TRBJ2-3, with D perhaps TRBD1 (5 bases). V lost 5 bases to trimming and J lost 5 bases, with 14 bases between them. CDR1 and CDR2 (germline): MNHNS, SASEGT. There are 14 residues in the CDR3. In DNA, the CDR3 is TGTGCCAGCAGTACCCTATTAGGGGTAGATACGCAGTATTTT. Its translation: CASSTLLGVDTQYF.

This clonotype was seen at least ten times. The chain joins TRBV7-8 to TRBJ1-3, with D hard to call. The CDR3 contains 14 residues. Germline CDR1 is SGHVS and CDR2 is FQNEAQ. With 1 base removed from V and 2 bases from J, the gap between germline ends came to 6 bases. In DNA, the CDR3 is TGTGCCAGCAGCTTAGGAACTACTGGAAACACCATATATTTT. It translates to CASSLGTTGNTIYF.

This clonotype has ten or more counts. The chain carries TRBV7-2 and TRBJ2-5, with no clear D. The germline CDR1 and CDR2 sequences are SGHTA and FQGNSA. The CDR3 contains 13 residues. V was clipped by 1 base and J by 5 bases, with 8 bases between them. CDR3 sequence reads: CASSLGERETQYF. The CDR3 coding sequence is TGTGCCAGCAGCTTAGGTGAACGGGAGACCCAGTACTTC.

This clonotype was counted only a few times. J is TRBJ2-7 and V is TRBV5-1; D is possibly TRBD1 or TRBD2 (5 bases each). Trimming pared 0 bases from V and 3 bases from J, leaving 10 bases between. Per germline, CDR1 SGHRS and CDR2 YFSETQ. The CDR3 spans 14 residues. The chain's CDR3 is CASSLAGTNYEQYF. CDR3 bases: TGCGCCAGCAGCTTGGCCGGGACCAACTACGAGCAGTACTTC.

This clonotype is a singleton in its sample. CDR3 residues: CASSPGTPKETQYF. In DNA, the CDR3 is TGCGCCAGCAGCCCCGGGACACCGAAAGAGACCCAGTACTTC. This chain joins TRBV5-1 and TRBJ2-5; tentatively, D is TRBD1 (6 bases). CDR3 length equals 14 residues. Germline CDR1 reads SGHRS; CDR2 reads YFSETQ. Deletions cut 4 bases from V and 3 bases from J, with 13 bases between.

This clonotype was counted a few times. CDR3 DNA: TGTGCCAGCAGTTACCAGGCCGGCTCCTACGAGCAGTACTTC. Protein sequence: CASSYQAGSYEQYF. The chain employs TRBV6-2 or TRBV6-3 and TRBJ2-7; no clear D. The V gene's germline CDR1 is MNHEY and CDR2 SVGEGT. The CDR3 contains 14 residues. Deletions cut 2 bases from V and 0 bases from J, with 8 bases between.

This clonotype was recorded a few times. The CDR3 sequence: CASSQYVTKREGNEQFF. The CDR3, as DNA: TGTGCCAGCAGCCAATATGTAACTAAGCGGGAGGGGAATGAGCAGTTCTTC. The rearrangement joins TRBV4-2 to TRBJ2-1, with 10 bases lining up with TRBD2. Per the germline V gene, CDR1 is LGHNA and CDR2 is YNFKEQ. CDR3 length equals 17 residues. J gave up 7 bases and V 2 bases, and 11 bases lay outside the gene matches.

There are a few counts of this clonotype. The CDR3 reads CASSTASRGLGSEQYF. CDR3 sequence (DNA): TGTGCCAGCAGTACCGCGAGCCGGGGCCTGGGTTCCGAGCAGTACTTC. The chain uses TRBV12-3 or TRBV12-4 and TRBJ2-7; D tentatively fits TRBD1 or TRBD2 (5 bases each). There are 16 residues in the CDR3. Trimming stripped 5 bases from V and 6 bases from J, with 23 bases between.

This chain joins TRBV2 and TRBJ2-1; D is unclear. The CDR3 consists of 14 residues. Germline loops: CDR1 SNHLY, CDR2 FYNNEI. The germline V and J ends were trimmed by 4 bases and 7 bases, with 14 bases remaining between them. This chain's CDR3 is CASSVTLRWNEQFF. The CDR3 nucleotides are TGTGCCAGCAGTGTAACTCTGAGGTGGAATGAGCAGTTCTTC.

This clonotype was counted between two and nine times. The chain recombines TRBV4-2 with TRBJ1-1; no reliable D call. The V end was cut by 3 bases, the J end by 1 base, with 9 bases between. This CDR3 has 14 residues. In germline, CDR1 is LGHNA, CDR2 YNFKEQ. CDR3: CASSHHRQNTEAFF. The CDR3 coding sequence is TGTGCCAGCAGCCATCACCGACAGAACACTGAAGCTTTCTTT.